This TCR beta chain came from a study of human T cells and chemical hapten exposure. Study observations and caveats: Counts of TCRs expanded at PT1 correlated positively with patch test score. Controls formed significantly fewer large CDR3 similarity clusters than expanded TCRs did.

In TCRdb, the RACE reads were re-called with MiXCR into one record per CDR3 protein. The sample has nearly 350,000 distinct CDR3 sequences, approximately 6.3% seen once. This clonotype was observed at least ten times. Its antigen is unidentified. Time point meaning: patch test 1, 2 weeks after DPC sensitization. The treatment was: therapeutic diphenylcyclopropenone sensitization with weekly scalp DPC. Blood was drawn before each patch test was applied. The V gene's germline CDR1 is MNHEY and CDR2 SVGAGI. Trimming stripped 2 bases from V and 1 base from J, with 12 bases between. The CDR3 extends over 15 amino acids.

This receptor was identified in a woman aged 18-29 years with alopecia areata. Some clones in this sample may be carry-over from other donors' samples. J is TRBJ2-7 and V is TRBV6-5, with D tentatively TRBD1 (5 bases). Source: whole blood, taken in connection with sensitization to the hapten diphenylcyclopropenone (DPC). Written as DNA, the CDR3 is TGTGCCAGCAGTTACGACAGAAGTGGGTCCTACGAGCAGTACTTC. Translating gives CASSYDRSGSYEQYF.